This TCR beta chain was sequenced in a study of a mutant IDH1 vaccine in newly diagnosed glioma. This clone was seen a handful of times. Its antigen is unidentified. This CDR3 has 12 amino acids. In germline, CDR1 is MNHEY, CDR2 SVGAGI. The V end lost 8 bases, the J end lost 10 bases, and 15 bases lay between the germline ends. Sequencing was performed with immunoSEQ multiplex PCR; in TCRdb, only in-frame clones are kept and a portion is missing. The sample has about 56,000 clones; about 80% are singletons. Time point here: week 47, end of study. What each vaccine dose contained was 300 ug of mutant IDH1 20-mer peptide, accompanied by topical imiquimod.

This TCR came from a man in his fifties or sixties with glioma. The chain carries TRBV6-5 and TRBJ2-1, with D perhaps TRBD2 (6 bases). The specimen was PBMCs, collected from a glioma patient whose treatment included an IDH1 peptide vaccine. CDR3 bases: TGTGCCAGCCGATCGGGGGTTTGGGAGCAGTTCTTC. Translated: CASRSGVWEQFF.